These T cell receptor beta chains were read from a single sample in a study of T cell responses to AZD1222 COVID-19 vaccine. The data were produced by immunoSEQ multiplex PCR, yet TCRdb's version contains in-frame clones alone and is incomplete. Found here are 130,000 or so clones, 85% to 90% of them singletons; the top ten hold under 4%. This material consisted of peripheral blood, taken on day 0 of AZD1222 vaccination. These receptors originate from an adult in good health. Both conserved end residues are part of each CDR3. The order of the fields is clone size, J gene, D gene, V gene, CDR3 length, CDR3 protein, CDR3 DNA. The D gene is left open where the match is weak. The size of a clone is reported for some rows only, either as once, few or many, or as a class for expanded clones.

clone_size: .; j_call: TRBJ2-7; d_call: TRBD1; v_call: TRBV2; cdr3_length: 16; cdr3_aa: CASSEGAGQGLHEQYF; cdr3_nt: TGTGCCAGCAGTGAAGGGGCGGGACAGGGGCTCCACGAGCAGTACTTC
clone_size: .; j_call: TRBJ2-7; d_call: .; v_call: TRBV5-5; cdr3_length: 12; cdr3_aa: CASSLGRYEQYF; cdr3_nt: TGTGCCAGCAGCCTAGGGAGATACGAGCAGTACTTC
clone_size: .; j_call: TRBJ1-2; d_call: .; v_call: TRBV7-8; cdr3_length: 14; cdr3_aa: CASSTGHSLYGYTF; cdr3_nt: TGTGCCAGCAGCACCGGACACTCACTCTATGGCTACACCTTC
clone_size: few; j_call: TRBJ2-1; d_call: TRBD2; v_call: TRBV4-3; cdr3_length: 17; cdr3_aa: CASSQAPGTILNNEQFF; cdr3_nt: TGCGCCAGCAGCCAAGCCCCCGGGACTATACTAAACAATGAGCAGTTCTTC
clone_size: .; j_call: TRBJ1-2; d_call: TRBD1; v_call: TRBV19; cdr3_length: 17; cdr3_aa: CASRAVVTGLRGNGYTF; cdr3_nt: TGTGCCAGTAGGGCTGTGGTGACAGGGCTCCGGGGGAATGGCTACACCTTC
clone_size: .; j_call: TRBJ1-5; d_call: .; v_call: TRBV5-6; cdr3_length: 15; cdr3_aa: CASSLGASFNQPQHF; cdr3_nt: TGTGCCAGCAGCTTGGGAGCATCTTTTAATCAGCCCCAGCATTTT
clone_size: .; j_call: TRBJ1-6; d_call: .; v_call: TRBV11-3; cdr3_length: 17; cdr3_aa: CASRTGHSSSYNSPLHF; cdr3_nt: TGTGCCAGCAGAACAGGACATTCGAGCTCCTATAATTCACCCCTCCACTTT
clone_size: .; j_call: TRBJ1-1; d_call: .; v_call: TRBV5-6; cdr3_length: 13; cdr3_aa: CASSLREDTEAFF; cdr3_nt: TGTGCCAGCAGCTTGAGGGAGGACACTGAAGCTTTCTTT
clone_size: once; j_call: TRBJ2-7; d_call: TRBD1; v_call: TRBV6-2/TRBV6-3; cdr3_length: 13; cdr3_aa: CASSFGTGVEQYF; cdr3_nt: TGTGCCAGCAGCTTCGGGACAGGGGTTGAGCAGTACTTC
clone_size: few; j_call: TRBJ2-1; d_call: TRBD2; v_call: TRBV27; cdr3_length: 16; cdr3_aa: CASSPLGTSHYNEQFF; cdr3_nt: TGTGCCAGCAGTCCCCTAGGGACTAGTCACTACAATGAGCAGTTCTTC
clone_size: .; j_call: TRBJ2-1; d_call: .; v_call: TRBV6-5; cdr3_length: 14; cdr3_aa: CASSLVGSYNEQFF; cdr3_nt: TGTGCCAGCAGCTTGGTGGGCTCCTACAATGAGCAGTTCTTC
clone_size: .; j_call: TRBJ2-6; d_call: .; v_call: TRBV19; cdr3_length: 15; cdr3_aa: CASSMEGTGANVLTF; cdr3_nt: TGTGCCAGTAGTATGGAGGGTACCGGGGCCAACGTCCTGACTTTC
clone_size: .; j_call: TRBJ1-5; d_call: .; v_call: TRBV27; cdr3_length: 13; cdr3_aa: CASSLNNKRVQHF; cdr3_nt: TGTGCCAGCAGTTTAAACAACAAGAGGGTACAGCATTTT
clone_size: .; j_call: TRBJ2-7; d_call: .; v_call: TRBV6-2/TRBV6-3; cdr3_length: 16; cdr3_aa: CASSYAGTRGRYEQYF; cdr3_nt: TGTGCCAGCAGTTACGCCGGGACTCGAGGGAGATACGAGCAGTACTTC
clone_size: .; j_call: TRBJ1-5; d_call: TRBD1; v_call: TRBV28; cdr3_length: 16; cdr3_aa: CASSLPTGEGNQPQHF; cdr3_nt: TGTGCCAGCAGTTTACCGACAGGGGAAGGAAATCAGCCCCAGCATTTT
clone_size: .; j_call: TRBJ2-7; d_call: .; v_call: TRBV29-1; cdr3_length: 13; cdr3_aa: CSVSGTSGYEQYF; cdr3_nt: TGCAGCGTATCAGGGACGTCAGGATACGAGCAGTACTTC
clone_size: .; j_call: TRBJ1-1; d_call: .; v_call: TRBV3-1/TRBV3-2; cdr3_length: 14; cdr3_aa: CASSQAGQGTEAFF; cdr3_nt: TGTGCCAGCAGCCAAGCTGGCCAGGGAACTGAAGCTTTCTTT
clone_size: .; j_call: TRBJ2-5; d_call: TRBD2; v_call: TRBV3-1/TRBV3-2; cdr3_length: 18; cdr3_aa: CASSQKGLAGGPTETQYF; cdr3_nt: TGTGCCAGCAGCCAGAAGGGACTAGCGGGAGGCCCGACAGAGACCCAGTACTTC
clone_size: .; j_call: TRBJ2-5; d_call: .; v_call: TRBV3-1/TRBV3-2; cdr3_length: 15; cdr3_aa: CASSQDGTPQETQYF; cdr3_nt: TGTGCCAGCAGCCAAGATGGGACCCCCCAAGAGACCCAGTACTTC
clone_size: .; j_call: TRBJ2-1; d_call: TRBD2; v_call: TRBV3-1/TRBV3-2; cdr3_length: 16; cdr3_aa: CASSQVAGGLYNEQFF; cdr3_nt: TGTGCCAGCAGCCAAGTAGCGGGGGGATTGTACAATGAGCAGTTCTTC
clone_size: .; j_call: TRBJ2-7; d_call: TRBD2; v_call: TRBV27; cdr3_length: 19; cdr3_aa: CASSPSGLAGGGGSYEQYF; cdr3_nt: TGTGCCAGCAGTCCGTCGGGACTAGCGGGAGGAGGAGGCTCCTACGAGCAGTACTTC
clone_size: .; j_call: TRBJ1-2; d_call: TRBD1; v_call: TRBV9; cdr3_length: 15; cdr3_aa: CASSVEGQGAGGYTF; cdr3_nt: TGTGCCAGCAGCGTAGAAGGCCAGGGGGCGGGAGGCTACACCTTC
clone_size: few; j_call: TRBJ2-5; d_call: TRBD2; v_call: TRBV7-2; cdr3_length: 17; cdr3_aa: CASSFRLLAGGLETQYF; cdr3_nt: TGTGCCAGCAGCTTCCGTTTGCTAGCGGGGGGATTAGAGACCCAGTACTTC
clone_size: .; j_call: TRBJ2-4; d_call: .; v_call: TRBV12-3/TRBV12-4; cdr3_length: 12; cdr3_aa: CASSLTGRRQYF; cdr3_nt: TGTGCCAGCAGTTTGACGGGGAGGCGTCAGTACTTC
clone_size: few; j_call: TRBJ2-1; d_call: TRBD2; v_call: TRBV4-1; cdr3_length: 17; cdr3_aa: CASRGLAGLSSYNEQFF; cdr3_nt: TGCGCCAGCAGGGGACTAGCGGGGTTGAGCTCCTACAATGAGCAGTTCTTC
clone_size: .; j_call: TRBJ1-2; d_call: .; v_call: TRBV27; cdr3_length: 14; cdr3_aa: CASSSLGTARGYTF; cdr3_nt: TGTGCCAGCAGTTCCCTAGGGACCGCCAGAGGCTACACCTTC
clone_size: .; j_call: TRBJ1-2; d_call: TRBD1; v_call: TRBV9; cdr3_length: 16; cdr3_aa: CASSIGRDRRNYGYTF; cdr3_nt: TGTGCCAGCAGCATCGGGAGGGACAGACGTAACTATGGCTACACCTTC
clone_size: .; j_call: TRBJ1-4; d_call: .; v_call: TRBV5-1; cdr3_length: 13; cdr3_aa: CASSLRSGEKLFF; cdr3_nt: TGCGCCAGCAGCTTGCGCAGCGGGGAAAAACTGTTTTTT
clone_size: .; j_call: TRBJ1-2; d_call: .; v_call: TRBV12-3/TRBV12-4; cdr3_length: 13; cdr3_aa: CASSLGLNYGYTF; cdr3_nt: TGTGCCAGCAGTCTGGGGCTGAACTATGGCTACACCTTC
clone_size: .; j_call: TRBJ1-4; d_call: .; v_call: TRBV5-1; cdr3_length: 13; cdr3_aa: CASGSASGEKLFF; cdr3_nt: TGCGCCAGCGGGTCAGCCTCTGGCGAAAAACTGTTTTTT
clone_size: once; j_call: TRBJ2-1; d_call: .; v_call: TRBV19; cdr3_length: 16; cdr3_aa: CASRGRGEWDYNEQFF; cdr3_nt: TGTGCCAGTAGGGGGAGAGGGGAGTGGGACTACAATGAGCAGTTCTTC
clone_size: few; j_call: TRBJ1-5; d_call: .; v_call: TRBV5-5; cdr3_length: 15; cdr3_aa: CASSLSDGANQPQHF; cdr3_nt: TGTGCCAGCAGCTTGTCCGACGGAGCCAATCAGCCCCAGCATTTT
clone_size: once; j_call: TRBJ2-7; d_call: .; v_call: TRBV28; cdr3_length: 12; cdr3_aa: CASSLYSGEQYF; cdr3_nt: TGTGCCAGCAGTTTATATTCGGGCGAGCAGTACTTC
clone_size: .; j_call: TRBJ2-3; d_call: .; v_call: TRBV28; cdr3_length: 17; cdr3_aa: CASSPLRGFVGADTQYF; cdr3_nt: TGTGCCAGCAGTCCCCTCCGGGGTTTTGTAGGAGCAGATACGCAGTATTTT
clone_size: .; j_call: TRBJ1-4; d_call: .; v_call: TRBV2; cdr3_length: 15; cdr3_aa: CASAPIVVSNEKLFF; cdr3_nt: TGTGCCAGCGCTCCGATCGTAGTCTCTAATGAAAAACTGTTTTTT